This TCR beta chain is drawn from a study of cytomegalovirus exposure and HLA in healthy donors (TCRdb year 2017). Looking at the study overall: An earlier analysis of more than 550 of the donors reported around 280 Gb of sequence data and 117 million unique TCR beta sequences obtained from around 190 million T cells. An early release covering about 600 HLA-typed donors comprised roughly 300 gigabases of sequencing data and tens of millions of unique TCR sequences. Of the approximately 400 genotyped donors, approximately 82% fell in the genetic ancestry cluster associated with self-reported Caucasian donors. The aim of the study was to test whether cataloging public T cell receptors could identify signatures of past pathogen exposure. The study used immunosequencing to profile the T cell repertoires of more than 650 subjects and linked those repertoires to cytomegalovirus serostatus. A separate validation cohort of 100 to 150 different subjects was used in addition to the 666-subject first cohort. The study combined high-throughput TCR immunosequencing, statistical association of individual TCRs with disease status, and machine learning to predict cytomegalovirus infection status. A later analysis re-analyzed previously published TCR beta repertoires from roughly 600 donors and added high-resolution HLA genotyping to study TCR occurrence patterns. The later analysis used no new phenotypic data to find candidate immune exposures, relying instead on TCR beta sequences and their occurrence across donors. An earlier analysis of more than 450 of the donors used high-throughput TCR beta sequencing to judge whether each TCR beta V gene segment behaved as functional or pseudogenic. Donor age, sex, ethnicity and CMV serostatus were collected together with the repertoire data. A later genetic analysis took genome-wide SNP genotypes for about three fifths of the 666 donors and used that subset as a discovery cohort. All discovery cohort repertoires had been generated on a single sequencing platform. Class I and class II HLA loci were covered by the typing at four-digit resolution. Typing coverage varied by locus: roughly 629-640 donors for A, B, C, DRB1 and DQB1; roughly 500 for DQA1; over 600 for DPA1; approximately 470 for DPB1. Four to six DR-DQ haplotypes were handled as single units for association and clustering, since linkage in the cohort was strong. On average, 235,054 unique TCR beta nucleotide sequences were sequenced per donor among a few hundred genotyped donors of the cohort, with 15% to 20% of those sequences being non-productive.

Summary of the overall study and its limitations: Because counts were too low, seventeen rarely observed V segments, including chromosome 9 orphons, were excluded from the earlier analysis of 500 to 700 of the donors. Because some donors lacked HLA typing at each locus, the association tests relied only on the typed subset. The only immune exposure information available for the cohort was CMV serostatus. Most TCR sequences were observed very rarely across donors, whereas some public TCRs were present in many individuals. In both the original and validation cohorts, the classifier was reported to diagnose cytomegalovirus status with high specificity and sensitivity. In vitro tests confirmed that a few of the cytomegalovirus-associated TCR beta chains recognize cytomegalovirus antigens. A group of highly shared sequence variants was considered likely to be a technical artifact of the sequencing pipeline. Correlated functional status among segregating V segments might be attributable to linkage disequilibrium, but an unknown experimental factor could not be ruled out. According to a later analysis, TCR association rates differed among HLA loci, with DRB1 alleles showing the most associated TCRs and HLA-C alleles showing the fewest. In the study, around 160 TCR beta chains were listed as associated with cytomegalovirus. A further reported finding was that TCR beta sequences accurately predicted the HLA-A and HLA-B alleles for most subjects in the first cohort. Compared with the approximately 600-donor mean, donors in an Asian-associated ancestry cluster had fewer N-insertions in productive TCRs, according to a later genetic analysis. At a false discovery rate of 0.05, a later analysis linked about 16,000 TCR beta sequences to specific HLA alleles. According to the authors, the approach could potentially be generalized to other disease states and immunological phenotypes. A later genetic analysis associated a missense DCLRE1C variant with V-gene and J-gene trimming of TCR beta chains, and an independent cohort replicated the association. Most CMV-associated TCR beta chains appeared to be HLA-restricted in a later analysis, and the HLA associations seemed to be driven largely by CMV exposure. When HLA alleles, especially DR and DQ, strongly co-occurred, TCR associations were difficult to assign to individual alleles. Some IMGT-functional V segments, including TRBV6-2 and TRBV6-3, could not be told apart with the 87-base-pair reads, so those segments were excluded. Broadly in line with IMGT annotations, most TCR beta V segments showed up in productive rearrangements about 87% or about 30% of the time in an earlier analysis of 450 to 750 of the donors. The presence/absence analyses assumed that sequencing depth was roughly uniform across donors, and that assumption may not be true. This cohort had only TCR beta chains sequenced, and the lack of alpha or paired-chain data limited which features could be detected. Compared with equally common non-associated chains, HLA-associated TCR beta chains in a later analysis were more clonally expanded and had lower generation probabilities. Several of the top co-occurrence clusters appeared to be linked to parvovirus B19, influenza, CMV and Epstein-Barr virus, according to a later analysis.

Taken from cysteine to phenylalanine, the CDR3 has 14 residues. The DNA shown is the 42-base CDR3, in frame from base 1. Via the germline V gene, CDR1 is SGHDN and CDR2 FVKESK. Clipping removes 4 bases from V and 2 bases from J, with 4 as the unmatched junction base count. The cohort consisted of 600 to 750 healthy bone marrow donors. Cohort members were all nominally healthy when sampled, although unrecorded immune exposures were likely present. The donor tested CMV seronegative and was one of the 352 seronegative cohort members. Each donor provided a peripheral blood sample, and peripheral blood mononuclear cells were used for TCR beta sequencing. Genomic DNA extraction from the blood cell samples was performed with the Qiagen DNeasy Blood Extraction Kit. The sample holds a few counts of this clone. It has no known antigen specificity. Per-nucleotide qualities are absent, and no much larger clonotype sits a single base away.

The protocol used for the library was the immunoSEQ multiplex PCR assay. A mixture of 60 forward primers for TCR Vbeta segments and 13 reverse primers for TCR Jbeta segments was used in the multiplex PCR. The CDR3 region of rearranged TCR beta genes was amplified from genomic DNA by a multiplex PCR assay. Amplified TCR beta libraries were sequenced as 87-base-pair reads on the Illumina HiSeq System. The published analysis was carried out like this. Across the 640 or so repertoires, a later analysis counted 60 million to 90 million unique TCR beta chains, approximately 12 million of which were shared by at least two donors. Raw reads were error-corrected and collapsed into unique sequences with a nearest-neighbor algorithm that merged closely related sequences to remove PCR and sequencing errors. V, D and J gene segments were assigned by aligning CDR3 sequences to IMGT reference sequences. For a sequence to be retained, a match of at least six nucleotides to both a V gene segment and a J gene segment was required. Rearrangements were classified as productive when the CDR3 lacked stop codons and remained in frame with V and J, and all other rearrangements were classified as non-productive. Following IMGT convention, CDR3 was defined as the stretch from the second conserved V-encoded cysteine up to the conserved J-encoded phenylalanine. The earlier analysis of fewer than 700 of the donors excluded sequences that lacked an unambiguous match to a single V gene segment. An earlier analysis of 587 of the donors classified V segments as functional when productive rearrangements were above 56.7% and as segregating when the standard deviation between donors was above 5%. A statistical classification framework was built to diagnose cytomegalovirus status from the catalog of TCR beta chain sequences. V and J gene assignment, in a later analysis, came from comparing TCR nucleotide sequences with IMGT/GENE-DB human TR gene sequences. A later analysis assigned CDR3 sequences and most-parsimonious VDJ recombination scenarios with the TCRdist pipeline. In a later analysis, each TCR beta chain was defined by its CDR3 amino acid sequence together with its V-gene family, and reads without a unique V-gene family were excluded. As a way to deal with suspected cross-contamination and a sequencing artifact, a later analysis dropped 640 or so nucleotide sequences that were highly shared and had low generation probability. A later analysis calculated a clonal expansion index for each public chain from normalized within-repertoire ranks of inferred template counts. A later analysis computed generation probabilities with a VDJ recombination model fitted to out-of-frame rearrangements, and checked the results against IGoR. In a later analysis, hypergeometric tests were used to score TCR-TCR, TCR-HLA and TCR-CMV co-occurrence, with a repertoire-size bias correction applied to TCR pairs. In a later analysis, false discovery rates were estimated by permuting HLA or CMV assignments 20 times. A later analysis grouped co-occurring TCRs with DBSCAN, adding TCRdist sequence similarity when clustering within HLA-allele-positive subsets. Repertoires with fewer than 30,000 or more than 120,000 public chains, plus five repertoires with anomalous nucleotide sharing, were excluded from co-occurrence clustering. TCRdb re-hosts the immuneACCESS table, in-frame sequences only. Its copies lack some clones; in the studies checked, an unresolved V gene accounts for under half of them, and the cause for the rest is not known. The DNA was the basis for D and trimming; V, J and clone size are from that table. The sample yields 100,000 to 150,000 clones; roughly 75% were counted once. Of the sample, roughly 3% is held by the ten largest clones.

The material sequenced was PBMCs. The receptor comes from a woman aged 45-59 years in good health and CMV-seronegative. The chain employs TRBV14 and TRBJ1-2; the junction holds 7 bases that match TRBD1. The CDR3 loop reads CASSPQQGNYGYTF. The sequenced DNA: TGTGCCAGCAGCCCTCAACAGGGGAACTATGGCTACACCTTC.